The clone carrying this T cell receptor beta chain was seen a handful of times. Its specificity is not known. The protocol was immunoSEQ multiplex PCR, while the TCRdb copy is restricted to in-frame clones and leaves out a portion. The table includes approximately 65,000 clones, over 70% detected once. Germline assignment: CDR1 LNHDA and CDR2 SQIVND (reference sequence). The V and J ends lost 8 bases and 3 bases respectively, with 19 bases between them. The length of the CDR3 is 16 residues. This record comes from a study of lymphopenia after photon versus proton radiotherapy. General observations from the study: Authors raise, but do not show, better survival with proton therapy. Proton therapy kept repertoires fairly stable, unlike photons, which gained effector/memory cells.

This clonotype originated in an elderly man with esophageal cancer. The chain carries TRBV19 and TRBJ2-2; perhaps TRBD1 as D (6 bases). The sequencing here drew on peripheral blood, taken from a patient treated with proton-based radiotherapy. The CDR3 is CASRKPRGSHTGELFF. For the CDR3, the DNA is TGTGCCAGTCGAAAGCCCAGGGGCAGCCACACCGGGGAGCTGTTTTTT.